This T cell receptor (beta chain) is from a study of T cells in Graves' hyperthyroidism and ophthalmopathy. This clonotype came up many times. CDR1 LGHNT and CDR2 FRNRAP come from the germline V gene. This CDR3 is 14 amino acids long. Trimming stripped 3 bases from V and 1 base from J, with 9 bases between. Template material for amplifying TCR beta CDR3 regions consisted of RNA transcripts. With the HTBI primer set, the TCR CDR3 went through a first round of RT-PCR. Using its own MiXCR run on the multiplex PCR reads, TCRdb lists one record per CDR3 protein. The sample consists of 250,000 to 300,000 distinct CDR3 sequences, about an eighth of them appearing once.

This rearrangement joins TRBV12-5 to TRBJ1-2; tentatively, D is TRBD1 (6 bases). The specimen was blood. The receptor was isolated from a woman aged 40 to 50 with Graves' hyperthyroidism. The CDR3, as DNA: TGTGCTAGTGGTTTCGACAGGTATAACTATGGCTACACCTTC. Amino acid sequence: CASGFDRYNYGYTF.